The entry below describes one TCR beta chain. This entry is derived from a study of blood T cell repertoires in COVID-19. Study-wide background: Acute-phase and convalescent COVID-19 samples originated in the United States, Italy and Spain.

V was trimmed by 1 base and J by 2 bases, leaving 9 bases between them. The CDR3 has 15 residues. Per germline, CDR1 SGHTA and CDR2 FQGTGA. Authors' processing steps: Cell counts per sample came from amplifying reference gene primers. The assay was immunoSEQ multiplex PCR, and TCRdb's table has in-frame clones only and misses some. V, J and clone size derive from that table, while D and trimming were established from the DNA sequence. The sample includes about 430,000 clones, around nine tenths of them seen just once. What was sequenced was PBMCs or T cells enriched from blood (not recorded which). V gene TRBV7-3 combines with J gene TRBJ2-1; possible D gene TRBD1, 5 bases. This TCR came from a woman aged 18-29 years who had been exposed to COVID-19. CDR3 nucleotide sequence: TGTGCCAGCAGCTTAATCCAGGGCCCCTACAATGAGCAGTTCTTC. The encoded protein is CASSLIQGPYNEQFF.